The sequence of this T cell receptor (beta chain) was determined in a study of blood T cell repertoires in COVID-19. Methods used by the authors: Estimated nucleated cell counts came from reference gene primer amplification. Measured with immunoSEQ multiplex PCR; TCRdb has only the in-frame clones, and not every one. For V, J and clone size, that table is used; D and trimming come from the DNA. The table lists more than 65,000 clones, around four fifths of them singletons. V dropped 4 bases and J dropped 7 bases, with 16 bases sitting between them. This CDR3 spans 15 amino acids. The germline gives CDR1 SGHDN, CDR2 FVKESK.

Material: peripheral blood. The chain employs TRBV14 and TRBJ2-2, with D tentatively TRBD1 (5 bases). The TCR originated in a woman between 50 and 59 years old with acute or convalescent COVID-19. Written as DNA, the CDR3 is TGTGCCAGCAGCCCCACAGGAGTTCAGGGCGGGGAGCTGTTTTTT. This gives the protein CASSPTGVQGGELFF.